This T cell receptor beta chain was retrieved from a study of T cells in Graves' hyperthyroidism and ophthalmopathy. This clonotype was seen many times. This CDR3 has 14 amino acids. Trimming took 5 bases from V and 2 from J, leaving 10 bases between them. Germline V lookup: CDR1 SGHTA, CDR2 FQGNSA. Template material for amplifying TCR beta CDR3 regions consisted of RNA transcripts. When the TCR CDR3 underwent first-round RT-PCR, the HTBI primer set was used. A single record per CDR3 protein comes from TCRdb applying MiXCR to the multiplex PCR reads. The data hold around 450,000 distinct CDR3 sequences, with about an eighth observed a single time.

The sequence was obtained from a woman between 18 and 30 years old with Graves' hyperthyroidism. The source material was blood. The J gene is TRBJ2-1, the V gene TRBV7-2; the D is unclear. The CDR3 region has the DNA TGTGCCAGCAGCCTGGAAACGACCTACAATGAGCAGTTCTTC. Its protein is CASSLETTYNEQFF.